This T cell receptor beta chain was captured by sequencing in a study of control samples from healthy donors and cancer patients. Repertoires were generated with immunoSEQ multiplex PCR, while TCRdb's copy carries only in-frame clones and drops some. Among about 120,000 clones, 70% to 90% were seen once, and the ten largest hold roughly 40%. With 0 bases removed from V and 1 base from J, the gap between germline ends came to 7 bases. The CDR3 loop spans 14 amino acids. Germline V gene data show CDR1 as LGHDT and CDR2 as YNNKEL (reference sequence). The sequence was obtained from a man between 45 and 60 years old in good health. Input material: blood. The gene calls are TRBV3-1 (or the pseudogene TRBV3-2) and TRBJ2-7, with a possible D match to TRBD2 (5 bases). The CDR3 reads CASSQEWESYEQYF. The CDR3 DNA reads as TGTGCCAGCAGCCAAGAGTGGGAGTCCTACGAGCAGTACTTC.